Presented here are 10 T cell receptor beta chains from one specimen sequenced in a study of CD8 T cells in Susac syndrome. Random hexamers served to reverse transcribe roughly 0.5 to 1 ug RNA. In TCRdb, the immunoSEQ multiplex PCR reads were re-called with MiXCR into one record per CDR3 protein. The table has about 120,000 distinct CDR3 sequences, 93% seen once. Sequencing was carried out using CD4+ T cells from PBMCs. Receptors originate from a human donor with multiple sclerosis.

The gene calls are TRBV12-3 or TRBV12-4 and TRBJ2-7, with 9 bases matching TRBD1. The CDR3 sequence is 14 residues long. V dropped 5 bases and J dropped 5; count of bases not matched to a gene: 7. Here the CDR3 DNA reads TGTGCCAGCAGTCCCGGGACAGGGCGCAACGAGCAGTACTTC. Translation: CASSPGTGRNEQYF.

The rearrangement links TRBV7-9 to TRBJ1-2; TRBD1 agrees at 10 bases. The germline CDR1 and CDR2 sequences are SEHNR and FQNEAQ (reference sequence). J lost 6 bases, V lost 5 bases, and 3 bases had no gene match. CDR3 length equals 13 residues. The CDR3 nucleotides are TGTGCCAGCAGCGACAGGGGGCTCAATGGCTACACCTTC. Translation: CASSDRGLNGYTF.

This rearrangement joins TRBV29-1 to TRBJ1-3, with 8 positions matching TRBD1. This CDR3 region has 16 residues. The trim removed 5 bases at V and 4 bases at J, leaving 13 bases unmatched. The germline V gene has CDR1 SQVTM and CDR2 ANQGSEA. The CDR3 DNA follows: TGCAGCGTTCAAACATGGGACAGGCTGAGCGGAAACACCATATATTTT. It translates to CSVQTWDRLSGNTIYF.

The rearrangement uses TRBV4-2 and TRBJ2-1; TRBD2 aligns across 9 bases. Trimming cost V 0 bases and J 2 bases; bases outside gene matches: 5. The germline gives CDR1 LGHNA, CDR2 YNFKEQ. This CDR3 has 17 amino acids. The CDR3 bases are TGTGCCAGCAGCCAAGATTTCCGCGGGGGGGCCTACAATGAGCAGTTCTTC. Amino acid sequence: CASSQDFRGGAYNEQFF.

The rearrangement links TRBV12-3 or TRBV12-4 to TRBJ1-1; 7 positions match TRBD1. J gave up 0 bases and V 5 bases, and 9 bases lay outside the gene matches. The CDR3 has 16 amino acids. Written as DNA, the CDR3 is TGTGCCAGCAGTCCCTTCGGGGGACAGTTGAACACTGAAGCTTTCTTT. Translated, it gives CASSPFGGQLNTEAFF.

The chain is built from TRBV29-1 and TRBJ2-5; TRBD1 matches at 7 bases. The V and J ends lost 4 bases and 1 base, in that order; junction bases with no gene match: 6. The CDR3 is 14 residues long. Germline V gene lookup returns CDR1 SQVTM and CDR2 ANQGSEA. The CDR3, as DNA: TGCAGCGTTGTAGAGGGGGCCTCCCAAGAGACCCAGTACTTC. This sequence encodes CSVVEGASQETQYF.

The chain employs TRBV29-1 and TRBJ1-1; the D is unclear. Per germline, CDR1 SQVTM and CDR2 ANQGSEA. The germline V and J ends were trimmed by 4 bases and 4 bases, with 7 bases remaining between them. The CDR3 is 11 amino acids. The CDR3 protein is CSVVGRTEAFF. As DNA, the CDR3 is TGCAGCGTTGTAGGGCGCACTGAAGCTTTCTTT.

A few counts support this clonotype. In nucleotides, the CDR3 is TGTGCCAGCACCCAACCCGGACAGAACACTGAAGCTTTCTTT. This codes for CASTQPGQNTEAFF. The chain combines TRBV6-1 with TRBJ1-1; a weak D match, TRBD1 (5 bases). Trimming cost V 7 bases and J 1 base, with 13 bases left between them. Per the germline V gene, CDR1 is MNHNS and CDR2 is SASEGT. CDR3 length: 14 residues.

In regard to this clonotype: A junction end diverges from the germline sequence, so it may reflect a read error. The chain uses TRBV3-1 and TRBJ2-7; D may be TRBD2 (6 bases). Germline CDR1 reads LGHDT; CDR2 reads YNNKEL (reference sequence). The CDR3 has 12 amino acids. Here the CDR3 DNA reads TGTGCCAGCAGCCAAGAGCGGCGGGACCAAAGGTTC. Protein sequence: CASSQERRDQRF.

The chain has TRBV4-3 and TRBJ2-5; D possibly corresponds to TRBD2 (6 bases). The germline V gene encodes CDR1 LGHNA and CDR2 YSLEER. With 0 bases removed from V and 4 bases from J, the gap between germline ends came to 9 bases. There are 14 residues in the CDR3. The CDR3 DNA reads TGCGCCAGCAGCCAAGATACTAGCCGAGAGACCCAGTACTTC. As protein: CASSQDTSRETQYF.